The entry below describes one T cell receptor (beta chain). Looked up from germline, CDR1 is MNHEY and CDR2 is SVGAGI. With 2 bases removed from V and 0 bases from J, the gap between germline ends came to 11 bases. The CDR3 is made up of 16 amino acids. The data were obtained in a study of blood T cell repertoires in COVID-19. Study-wide background: Sample material is recorded as cDNA or gDNA derived from T cells, B-cell-depleted T cells, or PBMCs.

As processed by the authors: Estimated nucleated cell counts came from reference gene primer amplification. Clones were read by immunoSEQ multiplex PCR, and TCRdb kept only the in-frame ones, dropping some. The DNA gave D and trimming, while V, J and clone size come from that table. The sample shows about 300,000 clones, 70% to 90% of them seen only once. This clonotype originated in a young woman with COVID-19, enrolled during active disease. This chain connects TRBV6-5 to TRBJ1-3; D gene unclear. Sequenced input: peripheral blood. In DNA form, the CDR3 reads TGTGCCAGCAGTTACCGTCGTTCTTTCTCTGGAAACACCATATATTTT. Translated: CASSYRRSFSGNTIYF.